The rows below give T cell receptor beta chains drawn from one sample of a study of technical replicates of blood from several donors. Data came from immunoSEQ multiplex PCR; TCRdb stores just in-frame clones and leaves some out. The profile shows roughly 79,000 clones, approximately 93% of them singletons. Sequencing used T cells isolated from PBMCs. The receptors stem from a human donor in good health. Both conserved end residues are part of each CDR3. A D gene is named only where the DNA matches it firmly. Clone size is shown for a subset of rows, as once, few, many or a class of expanded clone.

d_call j_call clone_size v_call cdr3_nt cdr3_aa
- TRBJ2-7 - TRBV11-1 TGTGCCAGCAGCCCTACCTCAACCTCCCGCCACGAGCAGTACTTC CASSPTSTSRHEQYF
- TRBJ2-1 - TRBV5-5 TGTGCCAGCAGCTTAGGACAGCACAATGAGCAGTTCTTC CASSLGQHNEQFF
- TRBJ2-7 - TRBV13 TGTGCCAGCAGGTCGACCGACAGTTATAGATACGAGCAGTACTTC CASRSTDSYRYEQYF
- TRBJ1-4 - TRBV19 TGTGCCAGTAGCCCGGGACACACTAATGAAAAACTGTTTTTT CASSPGHTNEKLFF
- TRBJ2-5 - TRBV19 TGTGCCAGTAGTATAGGCCGGGAAGAGACCCAGTACTTC CASSIGREETQYF
TRBD1 TRBJ1-2 - TRBV2 TGTGCCAGCAGCGTGACAGGGGGCCTTGGCTACACCTTC CASSVTGGLGYTF
TRBD1 TRBJ1-5 - TRBV6-6 TGTGCCAGCTCGACAGGGTTGGTGCCCCAGCATTTT CASSTGLVPQHF
- TRBJ1-1 - TRBV2 TGTGCCAGCAGTACTGGAGACAGATTAAACACTGAAGCTTTCTTT CASSTGDRLNTEAFF
- TRBJ1-4 - TRBV9 TGTGCCAGCAGCGTAGGCGCCGGAGGGCCAACTAATGAAAAACTGTTTTTT CASSVGAGGPTNEKLFF
TRBD2 TRBJ2-1 - TRBV5-4 TGTGCCAGCAGCCCCGATTTGGCGGGAGGGTACAATGAGCAGTTCTTC CASSPDLAGGYNEQFF
- TRBJ1-1 - TRBV9 TGTGCCAGCAGCCCCAGGGTCACAACAACTGAAGCTTTCTTT CASSPRVTTTEAFF
- TRBJ2-7 - TRBV18 TGTGCCAGCTCAAGCCCTGGACACTACGAGCAGTACTTC CASSSPGHYEQYF
- TRBJ1-1 once TRBV7-2 TGTGCCAGCAGCTCGACGCAGGGAACTGAAGCTTTCTTT CASSSTQGTEAFF
TRBD2 TRBJ2-7 - TRBV14 TGTGCCAGCAGCACGCGGACTAGCGGGAGGGCTTACTTC CASSTRTSGRAYF
TRBD2 TRBJ2-3 - TRBV11-3 TGTGCCAGCAGCAAGGACGGGACTAGCGGGACGGAGTACAATACGCAGTATTTT CASSKDGTSGTEYNTQYF
TRBD2 TRBJ2-1 - TRBV29-1 TGCAGCGTGGAAAGTACTAGCGGGAGTTCCCCCTCGTCCTACAATGAGCAGTTCTTC CSVESTSGSSPSSYNEQFF
- TRBJ2-2 - TRBV18 TGTGCCAGCTCACCACGACAGGATAACACCGGGGAGCTGTTTTTT CASSPRQDNTGELFF
- TRBJ2-1 - TRBV7-9 TGTGCCAGCAGTCTTACAGGGAGCTCCTACAATGAGCAGTTCTTC CASSLTGSSYNEQFF
- TRBJ2-1 - TRBV19 TGTGCCAGTAGTATGGGTGGGTGGAGCTCCTACAATGAGCAGTTCTTC CASSMGGWSSYNEQFF
TRBD1 TRBJ2-7 - TRBV10-3 TGTGCCATCCGCAGACAGGGGGACGCCTACGAGCAGTACTTC CAIRRQGDAYEQYF
- TRBJ2-6 - TRBV30 TGTGCCTTAGACAGATCTGGGGCCAACGTCCTGACTTTC CALDRSGANVLTF
TRBD2 TRBJ2-7 - TRBV7-6 TGTGCCAGCAGCCAATGGGGGGGGGAGCAGTACTTC CASSQWGGEQYF
- TRBJ1-4 - TRBV21-1 TGTGCCAGCAGCAAAGTAGGGGGTGAAAAACTGTTTTTT CASSKVGGEKLFF
- TRBJ1-5 - TRBV21-1 TGTGCCAGCAGCAAAGGTGGTCAGGGAAGGTTATTGGGCAATCAGCCCCAGCATTTT CASSKGGQGRLLGNQPQHF
- TRBJ1-4 - TRBV29-1 TGCAGCGTTGAACAGGGGGAAAAACTGTTTTTT CSVEQGEKLFF
TRBD1 TRBJ1-2 - TRBV6-5 TGTGCCAGCAGTTACCGGACAGGGAACGGCTACACCTTC CASSYRTGNGYTF
- TRBJ1-1 few TRBV19 TGTGCCAGTAGAAAGGACGGGACAATGAACACTGAAGCTTTCTTT CASRKDGTMNTEAFF
TRBD1 TRBJ2-3 - TRBV11-3 TGTGCCAGCAGCCAACAGGGGCCAGATACGCAGTATTTT CASSQQGPDTQYF
TRBD1 TRBJ2-7 - TRBV19 TGTGCCAGTAGTCTCCGGACAGGGACCTACGAGCAGTACTTC CASSLRTGTYEQYF
- TRBJ1-1 - TRBV5-6 TGTGCCAGCACCCTCTTCGGGATGAACACTGAAGCTTTCTTT CASTLFGMNTEAFF
- TRBJ2-7 - TRBV20-1 TGCAGTGCTGTAAACAGGGACGAGCAGTACTTC CSAVNRDEQYF
- TRBJ1-2 - TRBV30 TGTGCCTGGAGTGTACAGGTTTGGGCCTACACCTTC CAWSVQVWAYTF
TRBD1 TRBJ1-5 - TRBV6-6 TGTGCCAGCGGGGGACAGAATTACAATCAGCCCCAGCATTTT CASGGQNYNQPQHF
- TRBJ2-3 - TRBV6-1 TGTGCCAGCAGTGAACTATTCAGCACAGATACGCAGTATTTT CASSELFSTDTQYF
- TRBJ2-3 - TRBV7-7 TGTGCCAGCAGCTTAGATCTTACAGATACGCAGTATTTT CASSLDLTDTQYF
TRBD1 TRBJ2-7 - TRBV7-9 TGTGCCAGCAGCTTCGGACAGGGGGTTTCCTACGAGCAGTACTTC CASSFGQGVSYEQYF
- TRBJ1-4 few TRBV28 TGTGCCAGCACCTTGGGAGGGGATGAAAAACTGTTTTTT CASTLGGDEKLFF